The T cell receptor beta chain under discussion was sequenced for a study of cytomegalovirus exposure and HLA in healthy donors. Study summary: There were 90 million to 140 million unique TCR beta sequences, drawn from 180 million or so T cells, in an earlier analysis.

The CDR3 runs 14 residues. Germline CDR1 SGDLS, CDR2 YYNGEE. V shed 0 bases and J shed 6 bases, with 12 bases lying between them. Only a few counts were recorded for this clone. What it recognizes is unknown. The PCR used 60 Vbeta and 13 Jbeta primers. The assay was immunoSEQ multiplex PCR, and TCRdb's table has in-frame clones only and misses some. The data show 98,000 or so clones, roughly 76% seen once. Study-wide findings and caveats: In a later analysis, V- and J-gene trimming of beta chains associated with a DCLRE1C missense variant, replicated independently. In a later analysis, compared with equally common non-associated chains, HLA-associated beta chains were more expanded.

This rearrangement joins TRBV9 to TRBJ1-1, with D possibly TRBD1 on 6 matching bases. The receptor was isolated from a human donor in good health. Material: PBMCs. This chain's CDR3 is CASSVEGRGSEAFF. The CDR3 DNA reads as TGTGCCAGCAGCGTAGAGGGCAGGGGCTCTGAAGCTTTCTTT.